The present T cell receptor (beta chain) was sequenced within a study of blood T cell repertoires in COVID-19. Study-wide background: COVID-19 samples collected from the United States, Italy and Spain covered acute and convalescent phases. Sources were T cells, B-cell-depleted T cells, or PBMCs; the material itself was cDNA or gDNA.

Original analysis: Reference gene primer amplification in the assay estimated nucleated cell counts. Profiling relied on immunoSEQ multiplex PCR, and the TCRdb table lists in-frame clones only, not all of them. V, J and clone size derive from that table, while D and trimming were established from the DNA sequence. This table holds about 160,000 clones, roughly 80% found once. The receptor's source is a man between 65 and 80 years old with acute or convalescent COVID-19. The material sequenced was peripheral blood.

This CDR3 is CASSLADRGNQPQHF. The CDR3 DNA reads as TGTGCCAGCAGCTTAGCGGACAGGGGCAATCAGCCCCAGCATTTT. The chain uses TRBV7-9 and TRBJ1-5, with 8 bases fitting TRBD1. V lost 0 bases, J lost 2 bases, and 0 bases stayed unmatched. There are 15 residues in the CDR3. Germline CDR1 and CDR2: SEHNR and FQNEAQ (reference sequence).